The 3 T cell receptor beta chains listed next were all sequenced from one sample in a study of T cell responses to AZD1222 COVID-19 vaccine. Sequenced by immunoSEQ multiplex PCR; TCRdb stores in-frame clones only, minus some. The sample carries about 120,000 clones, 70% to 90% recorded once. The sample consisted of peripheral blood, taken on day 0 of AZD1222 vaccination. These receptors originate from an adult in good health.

The CDR3 sequence is CASSPTIRAKNTEAFF. CDR3 nucleotide sequence: TGTGCCAGCAGCCCTACAATCCGAGCCAAAAACACTGAAGCTTTCTTT. The J gene is TRBJ1-1, the V gene TRBV9; D is undetermined. Germline V gene sequence: CDR1 SGDLS, CDR2 YYNGEE. The CDR3 contains 16 residues. V was pared by 4 bases and J by 2 bases, with 18 bases between.

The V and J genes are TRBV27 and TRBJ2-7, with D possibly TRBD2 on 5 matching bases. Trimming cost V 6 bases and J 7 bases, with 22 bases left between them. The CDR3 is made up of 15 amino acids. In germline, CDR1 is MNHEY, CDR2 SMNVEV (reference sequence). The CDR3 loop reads CASSYQLTASGEQYF. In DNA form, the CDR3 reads TGTGCCAGCAGCTACCAATTGACTGCGTCGGGGGAGCAGTACTTC.

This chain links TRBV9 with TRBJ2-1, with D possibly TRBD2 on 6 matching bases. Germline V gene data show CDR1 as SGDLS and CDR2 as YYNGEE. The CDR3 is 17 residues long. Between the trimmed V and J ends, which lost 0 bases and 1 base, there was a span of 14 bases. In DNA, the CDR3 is TGTGCCAGCAGCGTAGCAGGCTGGGGAGGATCCTACAATGAGCAGTTCTTC. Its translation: CASSVAGWGGSYNEQFF.